The 9 T cell receptor beta chains given below trace back to one sample, sequenced in a study of OX40 agonist ivuxolimab in advanced cancers. The method was immunoSEQ multiplex PCR; TCRdb's version includes in-frame clones alone and lacks a portion of them. This table holds about 90,000 clones, around 85% found once. This material consisted of CD4+ or CD8+ T cells sorted from blood, taken in a trial of the OX40 agonist ivuxolimab. These TCRs come from an adult with an advanced solid tumor such as melanoma, head and neck, liver or kidney cancer.

This chain uses TRBV2 with TRBJ1-1; D gene ambiguous. Germline assignment: CDR1 SNHLY and CDR2 FYNNEI. CDR3 length equals 13 residues. The ends were cut back, 4 bases at V and 1 base at J, with 7 bases in the middle. The CDR3 reads CASSADGNTEAFF. DNA for the CDR3: TGTGCCAGCAGTGCGGACGGGAACACTGAAGCTTTCTTT.

This clone was detected only a few times. This chain uses TRBV5-4 with TRBJ2-2; tentative D call: TRBD2 (6 bases). The CDR3 is made up of 16 amino acids. CDR1 is SGHNT, CDR2 YYREEE, per germline (reference sequence). Trimming took off 0 bases at V and 3 bases at J, with 12 bases between the two ends. CDR3 amino acids: CASSLETGDYTGELFF. The CDR3 DNA reads as TGTGCCAGCAGCTTGGAAACGGGGGACTACACCGGGGAGCTGTTTTTT.

V usage is TRBV9 and J usage is TRBJ2-2, with D possibly being TRBD2 (6 bases). The CDR3 has 12 residues. Germline V gene lookup returns CDR1 SGDLS and CDR2 YYNGEE. V was pared by 10 bases and J by 1 base, with 8 bases between. CDR3 sequence reads: CAGGKNTGELFF. The CDR3 coding sequence is TGTGCCGGGGGGAAGAACACCGGGGAGCTGTTTTTT.

V gene TRBV27 combines with J gene TRBJ2-3; unclear D gene. V was clipped by 6 bases and J by 4 bases, with 14 bases between them. CDR3 size: 14 residues. Germline V gene data show CDR1 as MNHEY and CDR2 as SMNVEV (reference sequence). CDR3 nucleotides: TGTGCCAGCAGCCATACACGTAGATCAGATACGCAGTATTTT. Protein: CASSHTRRSDTQYF.

Only one count was recorded for this clone. The chain employs TRBV9 and TRBJ2-1; D is perhaps TRBD1 (8 bases). Trimming took 3 bases from V and 1 from J, leaving 11 bases between them. Per germline, CDR1 SGDLS and CDR2 YYNGEE. This CDR3 has 15 amino acids. The CDR3 DNA sequence: TGTGCCAGCAGCGAACAGGGGGGGTCCTACAATGAGCAGTTCTTC. Protein: CASSEQGGSYNEQFF. Together with reference TRBV9 and TRBJ2-1, the CDR3 gives the full variable domain: DSGVTQTPKHLITATGQRVTLRCSPRSGDLSVYWYQQSLDQGLQFLIQYYNGEERAKGNILERFSAQQFPDLHSELNLSSLELGDSALYFCASSEQGGSYNEQFFGPGTRLTVL.

The chain joins TRBV6-6 to TRBJ1-5, with D uncertain. Germline CDR1 and CDR2: MNHNY and SVGAGI (reference sequence). V lost 4 bases and J 3 bases, leaving 10 bases between the germline ends. The length of the CDR3 is 14 residues. Here the CDR3 reads CASSWTVDNQPQHF. The CDR3 nucleotides are TGTGCCAGCAGTTGGACTGTAGACAATCAGCCCCAGCATTTT.

This chain uses TRBV27 with TRBJ2-5; D may be TRBD1 (6 bases). The CDR3 loop spans 14 amino acids. V was pared by 5 bases and J by 4 bases, with 14 bases between. The V gene's germline CDR1 is MNHEY and CDR2 SMNVEV (reference sequence). The CDR3 here is CASSPPQGRETQYF. The CDR3 nucleotides are TGTGCCAGCAGTCCCCCACAGGGTCGAGAGACCCAGTACTTC.

The chain links TRBV7-8 to TRBJ2-4; unclear D gene. The germline gives CDR1 SGHVS, CDR2 FQNEAQ. V was cut by 5 bases and J by 2 bases, with 16 bases left in between. The CDR3 extends over 16 amino acids. The CDR3 sequence is CASSPLRVSSKNIQYF. The CDR3 DNA reads TGTGCCAGCAGCCCCCTCCGCGTGAGTTCCAAAAACATTCAGTACTTC. Combining the CDR3 with reference TRBV7-8 and TRBJ2-4 gives the whole variable domain GAGVSQSPRYKVAKRGQDVALRCDPISGHVSLFWYQQALGQGPEFLTYFQNEAQLDKSGLPSDRFFAERPEGSVSTLKIQRTQQEDSAVYLCASSPLRVSSKNIQYFGAGTRLSVL.

This chain links TRBV7-6 with TRBJ1-6, with D possibly matching TRBD1 (5 bases). V lost 7 bases and J lost 7, with 32 bases in between. Per germline, CDR1 SGHVS and CDR2 FNYEAQ. The CDR3 length is 20 residues. This CDR3 is CASNETGPRQFQNNNSPLHF. The CDR3 DNA reads as TGTGCCAGCAACGAAACAGGCCCGAGACAGTTCCAGAATAACAATTCACCCCTCCACTTT.